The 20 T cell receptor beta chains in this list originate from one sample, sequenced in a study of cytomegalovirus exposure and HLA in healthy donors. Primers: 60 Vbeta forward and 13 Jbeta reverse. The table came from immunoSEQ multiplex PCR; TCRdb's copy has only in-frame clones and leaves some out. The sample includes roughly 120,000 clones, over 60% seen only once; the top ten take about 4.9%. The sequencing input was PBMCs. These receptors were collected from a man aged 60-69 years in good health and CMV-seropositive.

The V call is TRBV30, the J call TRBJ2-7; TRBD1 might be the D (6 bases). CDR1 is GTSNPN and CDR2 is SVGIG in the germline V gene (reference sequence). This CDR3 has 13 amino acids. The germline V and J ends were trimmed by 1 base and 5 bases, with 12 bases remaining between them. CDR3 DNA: TGTGCCTGGAGTGATGGCAGGGGAAACGAGCAGTACTTC. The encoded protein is CAWSDGRGNEQYF.

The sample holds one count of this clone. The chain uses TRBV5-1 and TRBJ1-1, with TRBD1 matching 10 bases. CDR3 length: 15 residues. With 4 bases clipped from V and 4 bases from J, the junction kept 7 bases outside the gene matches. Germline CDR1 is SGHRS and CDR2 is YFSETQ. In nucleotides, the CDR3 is TGCGCCAGCAGCCACATGACAGGGGGCGGCACTGAAGCTTTCTTT. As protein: CASSHMTGGGTEAFF.

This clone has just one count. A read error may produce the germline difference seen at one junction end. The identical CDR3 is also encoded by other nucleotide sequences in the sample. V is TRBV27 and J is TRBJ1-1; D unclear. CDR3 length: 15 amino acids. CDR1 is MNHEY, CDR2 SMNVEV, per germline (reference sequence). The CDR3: CASSLGVRGSTEAFF. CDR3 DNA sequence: TGTGCCAGCTCCCTAGGTGTGCGGGGTAGCACTGAGGCTTTCTTT.

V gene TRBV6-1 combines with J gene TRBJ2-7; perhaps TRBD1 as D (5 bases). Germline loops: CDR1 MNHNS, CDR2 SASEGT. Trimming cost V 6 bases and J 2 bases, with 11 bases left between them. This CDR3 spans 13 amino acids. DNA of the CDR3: TGTGCCAGCAGGGATCAGGGCCCCTACGAGCAGTACTTC. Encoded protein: CASRDQGPYEQYF.

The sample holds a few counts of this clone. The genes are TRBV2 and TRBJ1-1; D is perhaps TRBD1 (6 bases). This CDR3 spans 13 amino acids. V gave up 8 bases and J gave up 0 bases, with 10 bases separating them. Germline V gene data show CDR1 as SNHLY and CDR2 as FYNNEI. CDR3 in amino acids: CASADSMNTEAFF. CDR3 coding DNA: TGTGCCAGCGCGGACAGCATGAACACTGAAGCTTTCTTT. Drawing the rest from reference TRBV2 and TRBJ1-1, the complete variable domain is EPEVTQTPSHQVTQMGQEVILRCVPISNHLYFYWYRQILGQKVEFLVSFYNNEISEKSEIFDDQFSVERPDGSNFTLKIRSTKLEDSAMYFCASADSMNTEAFFGQGTRLTVV.

CDR3: CASSVATERGGYNEQFF. The CDR3 bases are TGTGCCAGCAGCGTAGCTACCGAGAGGGGGGGATACAATGAGCAGTTCTTC. The chain employs TRBV9 and TRBJ2-1, with a tentative D call TRBD2 (7 bases). The CDR3 totals 17 residues. Trimming took 0 bases from V and 4 from J, leaving 17 bases between them. Germline V gene sequence: CDR1 SGDLS, CDR2 YYNGEE.

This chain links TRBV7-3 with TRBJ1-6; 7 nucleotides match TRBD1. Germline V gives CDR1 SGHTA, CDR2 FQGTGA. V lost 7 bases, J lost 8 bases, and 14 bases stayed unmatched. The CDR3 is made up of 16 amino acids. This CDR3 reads CASKARVGDRYSPLHF. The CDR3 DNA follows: TGTGCCAGCAAGGCTAGGGTGGGGGACAGATATTCACCCCTCCACTTT.

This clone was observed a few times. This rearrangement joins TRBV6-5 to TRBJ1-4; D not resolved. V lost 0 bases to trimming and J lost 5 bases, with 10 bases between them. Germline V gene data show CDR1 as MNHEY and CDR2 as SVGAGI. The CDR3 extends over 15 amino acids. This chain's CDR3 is CASSYSAGPNEKLFF. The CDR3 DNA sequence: TGTGCCAGCAGTTACTCGGCGGGCCCGAATGAAAAACTGTTTTTT.

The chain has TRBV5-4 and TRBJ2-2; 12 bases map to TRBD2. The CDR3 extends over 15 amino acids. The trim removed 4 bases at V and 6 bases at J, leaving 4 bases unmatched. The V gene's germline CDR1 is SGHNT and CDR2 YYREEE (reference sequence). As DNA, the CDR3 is TGTGCCAGCAGCCTACTAGCGGGGGGCGCCGGGGAGCTGTTTTTT. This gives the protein CASSLLAGGAGELFF.

In DNA, the CDR3 is TGTGCCAGCAGCCGGGGGGGCCCCTATGGCTACACCTTC. The encoded protein is CASSRGGPYGYTF. The V call is TRBV28, the J call TRBJ1-2; perhaps TRBD1 as D (6 bases). The CDR3 runs to 13 residues. Trimming removed 6 bases from V and 4 bases from J, with 12 bases in between. Per germline, CDR1 MDHEN and CDR2 SYDVKM.

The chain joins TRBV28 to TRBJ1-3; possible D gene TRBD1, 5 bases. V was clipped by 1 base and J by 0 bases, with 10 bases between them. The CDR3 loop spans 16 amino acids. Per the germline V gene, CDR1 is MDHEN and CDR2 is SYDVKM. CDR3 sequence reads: CASSLYRTHSGNTIYF. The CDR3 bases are TGTGCCAGCAGTTTATACAGGACCCACTCTGGAAACACCATATATTTT.

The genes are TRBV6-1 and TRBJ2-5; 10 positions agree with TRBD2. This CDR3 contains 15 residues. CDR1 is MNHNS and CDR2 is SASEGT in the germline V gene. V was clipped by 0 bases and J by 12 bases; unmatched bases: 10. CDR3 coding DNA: TGTGCCAGCAGTGAAGCGACTGCTAGCGGGGGCTTTAAGTACTTC. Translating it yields CASSEATASGGFKYF.

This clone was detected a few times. In DNA, the CDR3 is TGCGCCAGCAGCCAAGGGGGACTAGCGGGGGTCTCCTACAATGAGCAGTTCTTC. This gives the protein CASSQGGLAGVSYNEQFF. The rearrangement joins TRBV4-1 to TRBJ2-1, with 14 nucleotides matching TRBD2. The V gene end was trimmed by 1 base and the J gene end by 0 bases; junction bases not matched to a gene: 2. CDR1 MGHRA and CDR2 YSYEKL come from the germline V gene. The CDR3 loop spans 18 amino acids.

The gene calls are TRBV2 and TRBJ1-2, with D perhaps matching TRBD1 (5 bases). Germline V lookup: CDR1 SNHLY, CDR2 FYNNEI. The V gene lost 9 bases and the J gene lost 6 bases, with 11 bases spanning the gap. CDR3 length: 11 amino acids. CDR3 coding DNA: TGTGCCAGTTCGGCGGGGGATGGCTACACCTTC. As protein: CASSAGDGYTF.

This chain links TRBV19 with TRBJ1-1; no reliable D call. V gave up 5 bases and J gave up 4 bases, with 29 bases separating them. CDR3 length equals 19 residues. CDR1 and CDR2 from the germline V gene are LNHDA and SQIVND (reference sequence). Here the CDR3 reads CASSPHTLTDWVISTEAFF. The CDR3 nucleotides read TGTGCCAGTAGTCCCCACACCCTTACAGATTGGGTGATTTCCACTGAAGCTTTCTTT.

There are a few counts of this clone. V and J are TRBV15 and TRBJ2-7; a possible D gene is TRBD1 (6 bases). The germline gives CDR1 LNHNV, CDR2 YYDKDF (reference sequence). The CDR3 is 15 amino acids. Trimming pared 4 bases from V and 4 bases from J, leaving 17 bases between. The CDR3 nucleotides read TGTGCCACCAGCATCGAACAGGGTTCCGGGTACGAGCAGTACTTC. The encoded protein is CATSIEQGSGYEQYF.

The CDR3 DNA reads as TGCGCCAGCAGCCAAGGGTACACCTCCTACGAGCAGTACTTC. Translated, it gives CASSQGYTSYEQYF. The V call is TRBV4-1, the J call TRBJ2-7; D not certain. This CDR3 has 14 residues. Germline lookup yields CDR1 MGHRA and CDR2 YSYEKL. Trimming took 1 base from V and 0 from J, leaving 7 bases between them.

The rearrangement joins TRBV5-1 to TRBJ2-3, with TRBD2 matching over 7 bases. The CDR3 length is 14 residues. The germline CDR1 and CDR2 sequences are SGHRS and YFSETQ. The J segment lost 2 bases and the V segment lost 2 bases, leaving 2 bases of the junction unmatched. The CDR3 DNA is TGCGCCAGCAGCTTCGGACTAGACACAGATACGCAGTATTTT. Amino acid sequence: CASSFGLDTDTQYF.

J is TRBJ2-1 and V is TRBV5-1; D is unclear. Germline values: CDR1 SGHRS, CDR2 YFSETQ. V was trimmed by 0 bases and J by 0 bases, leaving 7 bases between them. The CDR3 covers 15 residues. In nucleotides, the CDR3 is TGCGCCAGCAGCTTGGTCCAGAACTCCTACAATGAGCAGTTCTTC. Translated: CASSLVQNSYNEQFF.

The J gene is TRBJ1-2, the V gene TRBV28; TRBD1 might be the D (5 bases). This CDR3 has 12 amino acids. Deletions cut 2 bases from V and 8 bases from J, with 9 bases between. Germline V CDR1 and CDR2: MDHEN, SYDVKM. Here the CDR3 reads CASSLPYRGYTF. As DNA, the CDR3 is TGTGCCAGCAGTTTACCCTACAGGGGCTACACCTTC.